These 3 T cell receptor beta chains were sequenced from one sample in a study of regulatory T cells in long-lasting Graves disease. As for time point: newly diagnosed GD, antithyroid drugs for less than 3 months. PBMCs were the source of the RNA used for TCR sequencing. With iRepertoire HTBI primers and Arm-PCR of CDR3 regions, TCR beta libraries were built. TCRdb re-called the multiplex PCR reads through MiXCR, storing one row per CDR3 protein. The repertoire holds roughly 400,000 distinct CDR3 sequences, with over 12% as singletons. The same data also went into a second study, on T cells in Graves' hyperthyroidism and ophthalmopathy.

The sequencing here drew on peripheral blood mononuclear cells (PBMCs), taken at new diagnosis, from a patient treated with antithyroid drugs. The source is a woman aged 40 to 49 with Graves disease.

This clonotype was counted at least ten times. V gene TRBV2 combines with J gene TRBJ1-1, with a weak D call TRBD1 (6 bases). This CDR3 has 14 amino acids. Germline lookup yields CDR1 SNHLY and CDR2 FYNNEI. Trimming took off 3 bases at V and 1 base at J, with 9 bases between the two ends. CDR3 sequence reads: CASSDLGANTEAFF. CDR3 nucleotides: TGTGCCAGCAGTGACCTGGGGGCGAACACTGAAGCTTTCTTT.

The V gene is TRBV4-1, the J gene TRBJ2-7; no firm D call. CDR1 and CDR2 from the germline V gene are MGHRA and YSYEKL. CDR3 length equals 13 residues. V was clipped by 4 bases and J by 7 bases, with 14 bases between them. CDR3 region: CASSRVEPTEQYF. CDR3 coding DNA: TGCGCCAGCAGCCGTGTGGAACCTACGGAGCAGTACTTC.

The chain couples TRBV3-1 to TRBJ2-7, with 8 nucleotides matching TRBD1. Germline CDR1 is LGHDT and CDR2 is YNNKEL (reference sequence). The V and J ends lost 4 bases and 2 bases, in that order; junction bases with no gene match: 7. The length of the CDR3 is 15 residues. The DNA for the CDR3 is TGTGCCAGCAGCCCGACCGGGACAGGCGCCTACGAGCAGTACTTC. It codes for CASSPTGTGAYEQYF.